The 26 T cell receptor beta chains below all came from one sample that was sequenced in a study of blood T cell repertoires in COVID-19. The protocol was immunoSEQ multiplex PCR, while the TCRdb copy is restricted to in-frame clones and leaves out a portion. Among 200,000 to 300,000 clones listed, 70% to 90% were seen once. The specimen was peripheral blood. These receptors were collected from a woman aged 55-69 years with active or convalescent COVID-19.

The chain carries TRBV18 and TRBJ1-3; 7 bases fit TRBD1. The V and J ends lost 2 bases and 0 bases, in that order; junction bases with no gene match: 10. This CDR3 contains 18 residues. Germline V gene sequence: CDR1 KGHSH, CDR2 LQKENI. CDR3 amino acids: CASSPRVDRTLSGNTIYF. The DNA of the CDR3 is TGTGCCAGCTCACCAAGAGTGGACAGGACACTCTCTGGAAACACCATATATTTT. Looking up the rest from reference TRBV18 and TRBJ1-3 gives the full variable domain: NAGVMQNPRHLVRRRGQEARLRCSPMKGHSHVYWYRQLPEEGLKFMVYLQKENIIDESGMPKERFSAEFPKEGPSILRIQQVVRGDSAAYFCASSPRVDRTLSGNTIYFGEGSWLTVV.

The chain is built from TRBV6-1 and TRBJ2-7, with 9 bases that match TRBD1. CDR3 length: 15 amino acids. Trimming at V came to 3 bases and at J to 3 bases, leaving 6 bases not matched to a gene. Germline V lookup: CDR1 MNHNS, CDR2 SASEGT. This chain's CDR3 is CASSDLTGGDYEQYF. DNA for the CDR3: TGTGCCAGCAGTGACCTGACAGGGGGGGACTACGAGCAGTACTTC.

J is TRBJ1-2 and V is TRBV10-3, with D uncertain. Germline CDR1 ENHRY, CDR2 SYGVKD. The CDR3 sequence is 13 residues long. V was shortened by 2 bases and J by 7 bases, with 11 bases between the two germline ends. DNA for the CDR3: TGTGCCATCAGTGAGATAGCCGATCGTGGCTACACCTTC. It encodes CAISEIADRGYTF.

This clone was counted once. V usage is TRBV4-2 and J usage is TRBJ1-2; TRBD1 is a possible D gene (6 bases). This CDR3 has 17 residues. The germline CDR1 and CDR2 sequences are LGHNA and YNFKEQ. With 1 base removed from V and 5 bases from J, the gap between germline ends came to 20 bases. The CDR3 sequence: CASSQVEGGGLNYGYTF. In nucleotides, the CDR3 is TGTGCCAGCAGCCAAGTCGAGGGAGGGGGGTTGAATTATGGCTACACCTTC.

The V gene is TRBV19, the J gene TRBJ2-3, with 9 bases matching TRBD2. The germline gives CDR1 LNHDA, CDR2 SQIVND (reference sequence). This CDR3 contains 15 residues. V dropped 7 bases and J dropped 4; count of bases not matched to a gene: 9. The CDR3 region is CASKMGTSPPDTQYF. In DNA form, the CDR3 reads TGTGCCAGTAAAATGGGGACTAGCCCCCCAGATACGCAGTATTTT.

The table lists this clone with a count of one. The chain couples TRBV28 to TRBJ2-4, with TRBD2 identical over 10 bases. Germline lookup yields CDR1 MDHEN and CDR2 SYDVKM. The CDR3 totals 14 residues. The V gene end was trimmed by 2 bases and the J gene end by 6 bases; junction bases not matched to a gene: 1. The CDR3: CASSLASGGNIQYF. DNA of the CDR3: TGTGCCAGCAGTTTAGCTAGCGGGGGAAACATTCAGTACTTC. The full variable domain, rest sourced from reference TRBV28 and TRBJ2-4, is DVKVTQSSRYLVKRTGEKVFLECVQDMDHENMFWYRQDPGLGLRLIYFSYDVKMKEKGDIPEGYSVSREKKERFSLILESASTNQTSMYLCASSLASGGNIQYFGAGTRLSVL.

This rearrangement joins TRBV19 to TRBJ2-2; D gene uncertain. The CDR3 contains 14 residues. The V end lost 6 bases, the J end lost 5 bases, and 13 bases lay between the germline ends. CDR1 and CDR2 (germline): LNHDA, SQIVND (reference sequence). CDR3 in DNA: TGTGCCAGTAGCCCTCAATCGAGTACCGGGGAGCTGTTTTTT. This sequence encodes CASSPQSSTGELFF.

V and J are TRBV6-5 and TRBJ2-1; TRBD2 matches 8 bases. Per the germline V gene, CDR1 is MNHEY and CDR2 is SVGAGI. The V gene end was trimmed by 10 bases and the J gene end by 8 bases; junction bases not matched to a gene: 10. The CDR3 is 13 residues long. The CDR3 DNA sequence: TGTGCCACTGCGGGACTAGTCGTTTATGAGCAGTTCTTC. This encodes CATAGLVVYEQFF.

A few counts support this clone. This chain uses TRBV6-1 with TRBJ1-2; D might be TRBD1 (6 bases). The CDR3 runs to 14 residues. Looked up from germline, CDR1 is MNHNS and CDR2 is SASEGT. Trimming pared 2 bases from V and 3 bases from J, leaving 10 bases between. The DNA of the CDR3 is TGTGCCAGCAGTGAAATACACAGGGACTATGGCTACACCTTC. This codes for CASSEIHRDYGYTF.

A note on this clone: A much larger clone sits a single nucleotide away, making a read error possible. V is TRBV5-1 and J is TRBJ2-3; TRBD1 matches 7 bases. V lost 3 bases and J lost 4; bases outside the gene matches: 2. This CDR3 has 13 amino acids. The germline V gene encodes CDR1 SGHRS and CDR2 YFSETQ. The CDR3 spells CASSSQGADTQYF. In DNA form, the CDR3 reads TGCGCCAGCAGCTCTCAGGGGGCAGATACGCAGTATTTT.

This rearrangement joins TRBV10-2 to TRBJ2-1, with D perhaps TRBD1 (6 bases). The CDR3 totals 13 residues. With 6 bases removed from V and 10 bases from J, the gap between germline ends came to 16 bases. Per germline, CDR1 WSHSY and CDR2 SAAADI. CDR3 sequence (DNA): TGCGCCAGCAGCGCTAGGGCAGGGGCCGAGCAGTTCTTC. Residues: CASSARAGAEQFF.

A single count supports this clone. The chain couples TRBV5-5 to TRBJ1-1; no clear D. Germline CDR1 SGHKS, CDR2 YYEKEE (reference sequence). V was trimmed by 4 bases and J by 0 bases, leaving 7 bases between them. This CDR3 has 13 residues. The CDR3 DNA reads TGTGCCAGCAGCCCTACGATGAACACTGAAGCTTTCTTT. Its protein is CASSPTMNTEAFF.

The rearrangement uses TRBV19 and TRBJ1-2, with a weak D call TRBD1 (6 bases). This CDR3 contains 15 residues. Germline V gene data show CDR1 as LNHDA and CDR2 as SQIVND (reference sequence). V lost 6 bases to trimming and J lost 6 bases, with 20 bases between them. Here the CDR3 reads CASSPRNPGAHGYTF. The CDR3, as DNA: TGTGCCAGTAGCCCCAGAAACCCAGGGGCCCATGGCTACACCTTC. The full variable domain, rest sourced from reference TRBV19 and TRBJ1-2, is DGGITQSPKYLFRKEGQNVTLSCEQNLNHDAMYWYRQDPGQGLRLIYYSQIVNDFQKGDIAEGYSVSREKKESFPLTVTSAQKNPTAFYLCASSPRNPGAHGYTFGSGTRLTVV.

This chain uses TRBV5-1 with TRBJ2-1; 11 bases are shared with TRBD1. The CDR3 extends over 15 amino acids. The J segment lost 10 bases and the V segment lost 0 bases, leaving 6 bases of the junction unmatched. Germline lookup yields CDR1 SGHRS and CDR2 YFSETQ. CDR3 protein: CASSLVGQGAREQFF. The DNA of the CDR3 is TGCGCCAGCAGCTTGGTAGGACAGGGGGCGAGGGAGCAGTTCTTC.

The CDR3 loop is CSVEQAINYGYTF. The CDR3 nucleotides are TGCAGCGTTGAGCAGGCGATTAACTATGGCTACACCTTC. The chain combines TRBV29-1 with TRBJ1-2; no clear D. V gave up 3 bases and J gave up 1 base, with 9 bases separating them. This CDR3 has 13 amino acids. In germline, CDR1 is SQVTM, CDR2 ANQGSEA.

The chain combines TRBV28 with TRBJ1-6; D gene unclear. Trimming shortened V by 2 bases and J by 10 bases, and 12 bases separated the two germline ends. The CDR3 runs 14 residues. Germline-derived CDR1 and CDR2 are MDHEN and SYDVKM. For the CDR3, the DNA is TGTGCCAGCAGTTTAACCTCTAGCCACTCACCCCTCCACTTT. It encodes CASSLTSSHSPLHF.

This chain joins TRBV27 and TRBJ2-2; perhaps TRBD1 as D (6 bases). V lost 2 bases and J 5 bases, leaving 15 bases between the germline ends. The CDR3 covers 16 residues. CDR1 and CDR2 (germline): MNHEY, SMNVEV (reference sequence). CDR3 sequence: CASSLQLVRGTGELFF. Here the CDR3 DNA reads TGTGCCAGCAGTTTACAACTAGTCAGGGGAACCGGGGAGCTGTTTTTT.

This rearrangement joins TRBV7-8 to TRBJ2-7; D is unresolved. Germline V CDR1 and CDR2: SGHVS, FQNEAQ. The CDR3 loop spans 13 amino acids. Trimming stripped 2 bases from V and 3 bases from J, with 8 bases between. The CDR3 nucleotides read TGTGCCAGCAGCTTAACCTTGAGCTACGAGCAGTACTTC. Its protein product is CASSLTLSYEQYF.

The chain uses TRBV12-3 or TRBV12-4 and TRBJ1-5; TRBD1 matches at 9 bases. V shed 6 bases and J 7 bases; nucleotides not matched to a gene: 4. CDR3 length: 13 residues. As DNA, the CDR3 is TGTGCCAGCAGGGGGACAGGGACGCAGCCCCAGCATTTT. Protein: CASRGTGTQPQHF.

This clone was counted a single time. The rearrangement joins TRBV4-1 to TRBJ2-6; 10 bases fit TRBD2. The CDR3 is made up of 17 amino acids. Per germline, CDR1 MGHRA and CDR2 YSYEKL. Germline trimming cut 4 bases from V and 0 bases from J; bases unmatched to any gene: 3. CDR3: CASSRTSGYSGANVLTF. CDR3 DNA: TGCGCCAGCAGCCGGACTAGCGGATACTCTGGGGCCAACGTCCTGACTTTC.

This rearrangement joins TRBV5-1 to TRBJ2-3; 11 nucleotides agree with TRBD2. The germline gives CDR1 SGHRS, CDR2 YFSETQ. The CDR3 spans 16 residues. Unmatched junction bases numbered 2, after V lost 0 bases and J lost 2 bases. CDR3 residues: CASSLVTSGNTDTQYF. The CDR3 DNA sequence: TGCGCCAGCAGCTTGGTGACTAGCGGGAACACAGATACGCAGTATTTT. Using reference TRBV5-1 and TRBJ2-3 for the parts outside the CDR3, the full variable domain is KAGVTQTPRYLIKTRGQQVTLSCSPISGHRSVSWYQQTPGQGLQFLFEYFSETQRNKGNFPGRFSGRQFSNSRSEMNVSTLELGDSALYLCASSLVTSGNTDTQYFGPGTRLTVL.

This clone was seen at least ten times. J is TRBJ2-1 and V is TRBV5-5; a weak D match, TRBD1 (6 bases). V was trimmed by 8 bases and J by 4 bases, leaving 16 bases between them. CDR3 size: 14 residues. From germline, CDR1 is SGHKS and CDR2 YYEKEE (reference sequence). The CDR3 DNA follows: TGTGCCAGTAAGCAGGGGCTCGGATACAATGAGCAGTTCTTC. Encoded protein: CASKQGLGYNEQFF.

The chain uses TRBV28 and TRBJ1-5; TRBD1 is a possible D gene (5 bases). V gave up 6 bases and J gave up 9 bases, with 21 bases separating them. Germline-derived CDR1 and CDR2 are MDHEN and SYDVKM. The CDR3 is 15 amino acids. CDR3 sequence (DNA): TGTGCCAGCAGACTTTGGGGGGTCAAAAATTCGCCCCAGCATTTT. As protein: CASRLWGVKNSPQHF.

The CDR3 region has the DNA TGTGCCAGCAGTCGGAGTTCCCTAGCGGGCCGGGGGGAGCAGTTCTTC. This gives the protein CASSRSSLAGRGEQFF. The chain joins TRBV6-2 or TRBV6-3 to TRBJ2-1; 8 nucleotides agree with TRBD2. CDR3 length equals 16 residues. Germline CDR1 and CDR2: MNHEY and SVGEGT. With 5 bases clipped from V and 10 bases from J, the junction kept 16 bases outside the gene matches.

This rearrangement joins TRBV5-1 to TRBJ2-5; 9 positions match TRBD2. The CDR3 spans 17 residues. Per germline, CDR1 SGHRS and CDR2 YFSETQ. V lost 4 bases, J lost 1 base, and 11 bases stayed unmatched. Here the CDR3 reads CASSPWDTSGFQETQYF. CDR3 nucleotides: TGCGCCAGCAGCCCCTGGGATACTAGCGGGTTCCAAGAGACCCAGTACTTC. The full variable domain, in which reference TRBV5-1 and TRBJ2-5 provide the parts outside the CDR3, is KAGVTQTPRYLIKTRGQQVTLSCSPISGHRSVSWYQQTPGQGLQFLFEYFSETQRNKGNFPGRFSGRQFSNSRSEMNVSTLELGDSALYLCASSPWDTSGFQETQYFGPGTRLLVL.

The chain couples TRBV5-1 to TRBJ2-3; TRBD1 aligns across 9 bases. CDR1 is SGHRS, CDR2 YFSETQ, per germline. This CDR3 contains 14 residues. Trimming took 5 bases from V and 4 from J; bases not matched to a gene: 5. The CDR3 region is CASRPTGGADTQYF. DNA of the CDR3: TGCGCCAGCAGGCCCACAGGGGGCGCAGATACGCAGTATTTT.